These 2 T cell receptor beta chains came from one sample sequenced in a study of T-cell reconstitution after alpha-beta-depleted transplantation in children. Unique molecular identifiers were built into the TCRbeta library. Each CDR3 protein is one row after TCRdb ran MiXCR on the PCR reads. This sample has 250,000 to 400,000 distinct CDR3 sequences, with roughly 21% found just once. The sample here was PBMCs, mostly from graft donor cells, taken 180 days after TCRalphabeta/CD19-depleted stem cell transplant. These receptor sequences come from a male patient between 10 and 17 years old who had a stem cell transplant for acute lymphoblastic leukemia, so the T cells may come from the graft donor.

In this sample, this clonotype turned up a few times. The chain has TRBV4-2 and TRBJ2-5; 11 nucleotides align to TRBD2. Germline loops: CDR1 LGHNA, CDR2 YNFKEQ. The J segment lost 0 bases and the V segment lost 2 bases, leaving 5 bases of the junction unmatched. This CDR3 contains 17 residues. CDR3 DNA: TGTGCCAGCAGCCAACCGACTAGCGGGACTCACCAAGAGACCCAGTACTTC. Translated, it gives CASSQPTSGTHQETQYF.

The chain links TRBV20-1 to TRBJ1-1, with D possibly matching TRBD1 (5 bases). V was cut by 6 bases and J by 5 bases, with 16 bases left in between. Per the germline V gene, CDR1 is DFQATT and CDR2 is SNEGSKA (reference sequence). The CDR3 consists of 13 residues. CDR3 loop: CSAHHRGRTEAFF. CDR3 nucleotides: TGCAGTGCACACCACCGGGGGAGGACTGAAGCTTTCTTT.